Below, 21 T cell receptor beta chains from the same sample are listed, as sequenced in a study of Graves' ophthalmopathy and Graves' hyperthyroidism. From RNA, the CDR3 regions of TCR beta chains were amplified and sequenced. HTBI-primed first-round RT-PCR preceded second-round multiplex PCR. Using its own MiXCR run on the multiplex PCR reads, TCRdb lists one record per CDR3 protein. The top ten clones hold 2% to 3% of a sample with 400,000 or so distinct CDR3 sequences, about a sixth of them seen once. Sample: peripheral blood. These TCRs come from an adult woman with stable Graves' hyperthyroidism.

This clonotype was counted at least ten times. V gene TRBV15 combines with J gene TRBJ2-7, with D tentatively TRBD2 (6 bases). The CDR3 runs to 18 residues. Germline V lookup: CDR1 LNHNV, CDR2 YYDKDF (reference sequence). V was shortened by 3 bases and J by 4 bases, with 25 bases between the two germline ends. The CDR3 protein is CATSSSQTGTHLPYEQYF. The DNA for the CDR3 is TGTGCCACCAGCAGTTCTCAAACCGGGACTCACCTCCCATACGAGCAGTACTTC.

This clonotype occurred many times. Its ends do not fully match the called genes, so a read error is possible. The V gene is TRBV19, the J gene TRBJ1-5, with a weak D call TRBD1 (6 bases). Germline V gene lookup returns CDR1 LNHDA and CDR2 SQIVND (reference sequence). The CDR3 is made up of 13 amino acids. CDR3 in amino acids: CASSRGGNQPQHF. The CDR3 bases are TGTGCCAGCAGTAGGGGGGGGAATCAGCCCCAGCATTTT.

In its sample, this clonotype was seen many times. The V call is TRBV12-3 or TRBV12-4, the J call TRBJ2-2; TRBD1 is a possible D gene (6 bases). The CDR3 consists of 14 residues. V was clipped by 5 bases and J by 1 base, with 8 bases between them. CDR3 loop: CASSPTGNTGELFF. The CDR3, as DNA: TGTGCCAGCAGTCCGACAGGGAACACCGGGGAGCTGTTTTTT.

This clonotype was detected ten times or more. At one end the junction does not follow the germline gene, possibly because of a read error. The chain employs TRBV12-3 or TRBV12-4 and TRBJ2-4; 10 bases align to TRBD2. This CDR3 has 16 amino acids. The CDR3 DNA is TGTGCCAGCAGTTTCCATCTAGCGGGAGCCAAAAACATTAAGTACTTC. Amino acid sequence: CASSFHLAGAKNIKYF.

This clonotype was seen ten or more times. The rearrangement links TRBV6-1 to TRBJ2-7; TRBD2 aligns across 15 bases. CDR3 length: 15 residues. In germline, CDR1 is MNHNS, CDR2 SASEGT. V trimming: 6 bases; J trimming: 4 bases; junction bases outside the gene matches: 4. DNA of the CDR3: TGTGCCAGCAGAGGACTAGCGGGAGGGCATTACGAGCAGTACTTC. Translating gives CASRGLAGGHYEQYF.

This clonotype was counted many times. The chain is built from TRBV10-2 and TRBJ2-5, with TRBD1 identical over 7 bases. V shed 4 bases, J shed 3 bases, and the junction held 2 bases outside the gene matches. The CDR3 sequence is 13 residues long. Germline CDR1 WSHSY, CDR2 SAAADI. CDR3 protein: CASSVRGKETQYF. CDR3 DNA sequence: TGCGCCAGCAGTGTCAGGGGGAAAGAGACCCAGTACTTC.

This clonotype was observed many times. The V and J genes are TRBV10-2 and TRBJ2-5; 9 bases map to TRBD2. This CDR3 spans 15 amino acids. Germline trimming cut 3 bases from V and 4 bases from J; bases unmatched to any gene: 6. CDR1 WSHSY and CDR2 SAAADI come from the germline V gene. DNA for the CDR3: TGCGCCAGCAGTGATGCGGGAGGGGAAACAGAGACCCAGTACTTC. Protein sequence: CASSDAGGETETQYF.

In this sample, this clonotype turned up many times. This chain joins TRBV7-9 and TRBJ2-5; TRBD1 agrees at 7 bases. This CDR3 is 14 amino acids long. V was pared by 5 bases and J by 1 base, with 4 bases of the junction left unmatched. Germline loops: CDR1 SEHNR, CDR2 FQNEAQ (reference sequence). CDR3 loop: CASSPTGVQETQYF. As DNA, the CDR3 is TGTGCCAGCAGCCCAACAGGGGTCCAAGAGACCCAGTACTTC.

The chain recombines TRBV18 with TRBJ2-4; the match to TRBD1 covers 9 bases. The germline V gene has CDR1 KGHSH and CDR2 LQKENI. The CDR3 runs to 13 residues. After removal of 6 bases from V and 14 bases from J, the junction contained 11 bases not matched to a gene. CDR3 in DNA: TGTGCCAGCTCCTCCGGGACAGGGAGTTTTAAGTACTTC. Amino acids: CASSSGTGSFKYF.

This clonotype was seen only a few times. The chain is built from TRBV9 and TRBJ2-2; 13 bases are a match to TRBD2. V trimming: 4 bases; J trimming: 3 bases; junction bases outside the gene matches: 6. Germline values: CDR1 SGDLS, CDR2 YYNGEE. CDR3 length equals 17 residues. The CDR3: CASSPGLAGVDTGELFF. The CDR3, as DNA: TGTGCCAGCAGCCCAGGACTAGCGGGAGTTGACACCGGGGAGCTGTTTTTT. The variable domain in full, with the rest retrieved from reference TRBV9 and TRBJ2-2, is DSGVTQTPKHLITATGQRVTLRCSPRSGDLSVYWYQQSLDQGLQFLIQYYNGEERAKGNILERFSAQQFPDLHSELNLSSLELGDSALYFCASSPGLAGVDTGELFFGEGSRLTVL.

The rearrangement uses TRBV19 and TRBJ2-7, with TRBD1 as a possible D gene (7 bases). The germline V gene has CDR1 LNHDA and CDR2 SQIVND (reference sequence). The V end was cut by 6 bases, the J end by 3 bases, with 21 bases between. The CDR3 consists of 16 residues. CDR3: CASRRNTGDLIYEQYF. In DNA form, the CDR3 reads TGTGCCAGTAGAAGAAACACAGGGGACTTAATCTACGAGCAGTACTTC.

Ten or more counts support this clonotype. The chain has TRBV24-1 and TRBJ2-7; a weak D match, TRBD1 (6 bases). V was pared by 4 bases and J by 4 bases, with 13 bases between. This CDR3 is built from 14 residues. In germline, CDR1 is KGHDR, CDR2 SFDVKD. CDR3 sequence: CATSDSGTLYEQYF. The CDR3, as DNA: TGTGCCACCAGTGACTCCGGGACACTTTACGAGCAGTACTTC.

Concerning this clonotype itself: An end of the junction does not agree with germline; a read error may underlie this. Written as DNA, the CDR3 is TGTGCCTGCAGCCAAATGGCTCCCGGGGAGCTGTTTTTT. This translates into CACSQMAPGELFF. This rearrangement joins TRBV3-1 to TRBJ2-2; D gene ambiguous. The V gene's germline CDR1 is LGHDT and CDR2 YNNKEL (reference sequence). This CDR3 has 13 amino acids.

This clonotype was detected a few times. This sequence joins TRBV28 and TRBJ2-7; TRBD2 aligns across 9 bases. There are 18 residues in the CDR3. Germline V CDR1 and CDR2: MDHEN, SYDVKM. The junction had 19 bases not matched to a gene; V was cut back by 6 bases and J by 4 bases. CDR3 nucleotide sequence: TGTGCCAGCAGCTACCTCCGGGGGGCGGGAGGGCTAAATTACGAGCAGTACTTC. Its translation: CASSYLRGAGGLNYEQYF.

Points on this clonotype: An end of the junction does not agree with germline; a read error may underlie this. The rearrangement links TRBV18 to TRBJ1-6, with D possibly being TRBD1 (5 bases). Germline V gives CDR1 KGHSH, CDR2 LQKENI. The CDR3 contains 17 residues. This CDR3 reads CSSSQTGASSYNSPLHF. CDR3 in DNA: TGTTCCAGCTCCCAAACCGGGGCGAGCTCCTATAATTCACCCCTCCACTTT.

The chain has TRBV6-5 and TRBJ1-1; perhaps TRBD1 as D (5 bases). The germline gives CDR1 MNHEY, CDR2 SVGAGI. Between the trimmed V and J ends, which lost 4 bases and 3 bases, there was a span of 21 bases. The CDR3 covers 17 residues. This CDR3 reads CASSFGFAGPRDTEAFF. DNA of the CDR3: TGTGCCAGCAGTTTTGGGTTTGCGGGTCCCAGGGACACTGAAGCTTTCTTT.

This clonotype was found many times. V usage is TRBV7-9 and J usage is TRBJ2-5; TRBD2 matches 8 bases. This CDR3 has 15 amino acids. Germline V lookup: CDR1 SEHNR, CDR2 FQNEAQ (reference sequence). Losses at the gene ends were 5 bases for V and 5 bases for J; bases not matched to a gene: 10. The CDR3: CASSPQRELRETQYF. CDR3 in DNA: TGTGCCAGCAGCCCCCAGCGGGAGTTGCGGGAGACCCAGTACTTC.

This clonotype was counted many times. The chain couples TRBV28 to TRBJ2-7; D not resolved. Trimming stripped 5 bases from V and 4 bases from J, with 15 bases between. Germline V gene data show CDR1 as MDHEN and CDR2 as SYDVKM. The CDR3 is made up of 14 amino acids. The CDR3: CASSPRPEPYEQYF. Written as DNA, the CDR3 is TGTGCCAGCAGTCCCCGACCGGAACCGTACGAGCAGTACTTC.

In its sample, this clonotype was seen a few times. This rearrangement joins TRBV12-3 or TRBV12-4 to TRBJ2-3; unclear D gene. The ends were cut back, 3 bases at V and 1 base at J, with 11 bases in the middle. CDR3 length: 15 amino acids. DNA of the CDR3: TGTGCCAGCAGTTTGAGAGTCCAGGGCACAGATACGCAGTATTTT. Translated, it gives CASSLRVQGTDTQYF.

This clonotype was detected ten times or more. CDR3 sequence (DNA): TGTGCCAGCAACTCGGGTCCCACCGAGCAGTACTTC. Protein product: CASNSGPTEQYF. This chain joins TRBV19 and TRBJ2-7; no reliable D call. V shed 9 bases and J shed 6 bases, with 15 bases lying between them. The CDR3 runs to 12 residues. The germline CDR1 and CDR2 sequences are LNHDA and SQIVND (reference sequence).

The gene calls are TRBV27 and TRBJ2-7, with a weak D call TRBD2 (6 bases). The CDR3 spans 15 residues. Deletions cut 7 bases from V and 2 bases from J, with 18 bases between. Per the germline V gene, CDR1 is MNHEY and CDR2 is SMNVEV (reference sequence). In DNA form, the CDR3 reads TGTGCCAGCAACCACCGGGCTAGCGAGGCCTACGAGCAGTACTTC. Translation gives CASNHRASEAYEQYF.